The sequence of this TCR beta chain was determined in a study of T cell responses to AZD1222 COVID-19 vaccine. General study points: Baseline seropositivity characterized only a handful of AZD1222 recipients. No repertoire was sampled before or during the peak T cell response, only after it. At 160-218 and 743-854, vaccine-associated CD4 TCRs were dominant, and they spanned spike. Clonal diversity was possibly underestimated, and the donors were mostly white British, with more females.

Germline V CDR1 and CDR2: SGHVS, FNYEAQ. Trimming took off 7 bases at V and 2 bases at J, with 18 bases between the two ends. The CDR3 spans 15 residues. On this clone itself: The target antigen is unknown.

Measured with immunoSEQ multiplex PCR; TCRdb has only the in-frame clones, and not every one. The table shows roughly 98,000 clones, with about nine tenths occurring only once. The clonotype comes from an adult who received the AZD1222 COVID-19 vaccine. The gene calls are TRBV7-6 and TRBJ2-7; weak D call: TRBD2 (7 bases). This sample comprised peripheral blood, obtained 28 days after the second AZD1222 dose. The CDR3 sequence: CASMGGGRGTYEQYF. The CDR3 nucleotides read TGTGCCAGCATGGGAGGGGGTAGGGGTACCTACGAGCAGTACTTC.